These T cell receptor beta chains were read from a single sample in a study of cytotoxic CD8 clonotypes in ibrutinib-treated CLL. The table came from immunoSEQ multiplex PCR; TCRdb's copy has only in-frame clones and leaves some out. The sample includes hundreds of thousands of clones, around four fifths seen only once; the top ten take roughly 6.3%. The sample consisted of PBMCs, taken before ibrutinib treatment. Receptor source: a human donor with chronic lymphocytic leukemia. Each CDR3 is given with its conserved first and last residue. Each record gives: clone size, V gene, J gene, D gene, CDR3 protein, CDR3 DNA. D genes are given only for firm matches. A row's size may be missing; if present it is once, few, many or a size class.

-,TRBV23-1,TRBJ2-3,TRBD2,CASSQLGTSGIYASTDTQYF,TGCGCCAGCAGTCAATTAGGTACTAGCGGGATTTACGCTAGCACAGATACGCAGTATTTT
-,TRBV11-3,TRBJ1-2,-,CASKGLGYTF,TGTGCCAGCAAGGGGCTTGGCTACACCTTC
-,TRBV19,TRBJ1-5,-,CASSIGQLYSNQPQHF,TGTGCCAGTAGTATAGGACAGCTTTATAGCAATCAGCCCCAGCATTTT
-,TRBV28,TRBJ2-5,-,CASSPGGAAAQETQYF,TGTGCCAGCAGTCCCGGGGGCGCAGCGGCCCAAGAGACCCAGTACTTC
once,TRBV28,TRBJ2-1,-,CASSLGVGSNEQFF,TGTGCCAGCAGTTTAGGAGTCGGGAGCAATGAGCAGTTCTTC
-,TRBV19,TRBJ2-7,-,CASSSGSTYEQYF,TGTGCCAGTAGTTCAGGGTCCACCTACGAGCAGTACTTC
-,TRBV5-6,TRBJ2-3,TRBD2,CASSLRLAGGWDTQYF,TGTGCCAGCAGCTTGAGGCTAGCGGGAGGGTGGGATACGCAGTATTTT
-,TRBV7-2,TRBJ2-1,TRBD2,CASSLVGWPTSGPEQFF,TGTGCCAGCAGCTTGGTCGGTTGGCCAACTAGCGGCCCAGAGCAGTTCTTC
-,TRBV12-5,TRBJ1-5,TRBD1,CASGLGRGQPQHF,TGTGCTAGTGGTTTGGGCAGGGGGCAGCCCCAGCATTTT
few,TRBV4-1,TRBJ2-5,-,CASSVSVAETQYF,TGCGCCAGCAGCGTAAGTGTCGCAGAGACCCAGTACTTC
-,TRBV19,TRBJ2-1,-,CASREKLNSYNEQFF,TGTGCCAGTAGGGAGAAACTAAACTCCTACAATGAGCAGTTCTTC
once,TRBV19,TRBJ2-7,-,CASSIGAGSYEQYF,TGTGCCAGTAGTATAGGTGCGGGATCCTACGAGCAGTACTTC
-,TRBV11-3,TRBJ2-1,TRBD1,CASSSRTGVSNEQFF,TGTGCCAGCAGCTCTCGGACAGGGGTCAGCAATGAGCAGTTCTTC
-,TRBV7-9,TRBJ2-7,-,CASSLEGSEQYF,TGTGCCAGCAGCTTAGAGGGGAGCGAGCAGTACTTC
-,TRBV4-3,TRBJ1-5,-,CASSQDHSNQPQHF,TGCGCCAGCAGCCAAGACCACAGCAATCAGCCCCAGCATTTT
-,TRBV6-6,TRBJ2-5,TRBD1,CASSYSTGVVKTQYF,TGTGCCAGCAGTTACTCTACAGGGGTGGTAAAGACCCAGTACTTC
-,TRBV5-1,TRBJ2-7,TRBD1,CASRHADRGNEQYF,TGCGCCAGCAGACACGCCGACAGGGGGAACGAGCAGTACTTC
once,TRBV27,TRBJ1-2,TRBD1,CASSGDGTGGYGYTF,TGTGCCAGCAGTGGAGATGGGACAGGGGGTTATGGCTACACCTTC
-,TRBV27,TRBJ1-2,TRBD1,CASSPLGQPVDGYTF,TGTGCCAGCAGTCCCCTGGGACAGCCTGTGGACGGCTACACCTTC
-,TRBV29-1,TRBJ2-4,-,CSVAADIQYF,TGCAGCGTCGCAGCTGACATTCAGTACTTC
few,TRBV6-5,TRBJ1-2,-,CASSYSSPWGYTF,TGTGCCAGCAGTTACTCGAGTCCGTGGGGCTACACCTTC
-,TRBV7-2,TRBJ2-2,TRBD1,CASRRDSNTGELFF,TGTGCCAGCAGACGGGACAGTAACACCGGGGAGCTGTTTTTT
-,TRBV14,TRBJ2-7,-,CASSQVGVYEQYF,TGTGCCAGCAGCCAAGTCGGGGTGTACGAGCAGTACTTC
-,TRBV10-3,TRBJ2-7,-,CAISKGARGHEQYF,TGTGCCATCAGTAAAGGGGCGCGGGGTCACGAGCAGTACTTC
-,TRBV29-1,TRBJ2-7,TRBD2,CSVVVSGTYEQYF,TGCAGCGTTGTGGTTAGCGGGACCTACGAGCAGTACTTC
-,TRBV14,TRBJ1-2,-,CASSQETGYRYTF,TGTGCCAGCAGCCAAGAGACGGGATATCGCTACACCTTC
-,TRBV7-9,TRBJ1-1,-,CASSFGPGEAFF,TGTGCCAGCAGCTTTGGGCCCGGTGAAGCTTTCTTT
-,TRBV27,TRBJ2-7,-,CASSLLQKTHNYEQYF,TGTGCCAGCAGTTTACTCCAAAAAACCCACAACTACGAGCAGTACTTC
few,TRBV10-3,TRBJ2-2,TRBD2,CAISEGRLARTGELFF,TGTGCCATCAGTGAGGGAAGACTAGCAAGGACCGGGGAGCTGTTTTTT
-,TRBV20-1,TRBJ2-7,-,CSAETAYEQYF,TGCAGTGCCGAGACAGCCTACGAGCAGTACTTC
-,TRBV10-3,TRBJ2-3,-,CAIMGTDTQYF,TGTGCCATCATGGGGACAGATACGCAGTATTTT
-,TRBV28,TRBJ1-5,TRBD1,CASSLVGTAKNQPQHF,TGTGCCAGCAGTTTAGTTGGGACAGCTAAAAATCAGCCCCAGCATTTT
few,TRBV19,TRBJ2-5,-,CASRDGGRETQYF,TGTGCCAGTAGAGACGGCGGCCGGGAGACCCAGTACTTC
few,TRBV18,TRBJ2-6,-,CASSPPPTHAGANVLTF,TGTGCCAGCTCACCACCCCCGACCCACGCTGGGGCCAACGTCCTGACTTTC
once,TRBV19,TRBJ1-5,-,CASSNPLGQPQHF,TGTGCCAGTAGTAACCCGCTGGGGCAGCCCCAGCATTTT
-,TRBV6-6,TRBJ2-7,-,CASSTRGEGVNEQYF,TGTGCCAGCAGCACGAGGGGCGAGGGGGTGAACGAGCAGTACTTC
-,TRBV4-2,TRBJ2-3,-,CASSQNQGSSTDTQYF,TGTGCCAGCAGCCAGAACCAGGGATCCAGCACAGATACGCAGTATTTT
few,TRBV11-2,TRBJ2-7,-,CASSLEVNSYEQYF,TGTGCCAGCAGCTTAGAGGTCAACTCCTACGAGCAGTACTTC
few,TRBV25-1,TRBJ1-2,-,CASSGDGAKLNYGYTF,TGTGCCAGCAGTGGGGACGGGGCAAAGCTAAACTATGGCTACACCTTC
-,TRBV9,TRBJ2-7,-,CASSVTIGSYEQYF,TGTGCCAGCAGCGTAACAATCGGCTCCTACGAGCAGTACTTC
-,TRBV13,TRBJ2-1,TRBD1,CASSFGQGRHEQFF,TGTGCCAGCAGCTTCGGACAGGGAAGGCATGAGCAGTTCTTC
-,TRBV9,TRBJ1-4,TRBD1,CASSGTGTGGEKLFF,TGTGCCAGCAGCGGGACCGGGACAGGTGGAGAAAAACTGTTTTTT
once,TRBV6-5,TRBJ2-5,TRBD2,CASSLSGSQETQYF,TGTGCCAGCAGCCTTAGCGGGAGTCAAGAGACCCAGTACTTC
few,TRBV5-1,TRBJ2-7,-,CASSPGRTRNYEQYF,TGCGCCAGCAGCCCCGGCCGTACGAGGAACTACGAGCAGTACTTC
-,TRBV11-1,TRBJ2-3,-,CASSLGDTQYF,TGTGCCAGCAGCTTGGGAGATACGCAGTATTTT
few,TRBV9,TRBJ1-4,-,CASSEGATNEKLFF,TGTGCCAGCAGCGAGGGGGCAACTAATGAAAAACTGTTTTTT
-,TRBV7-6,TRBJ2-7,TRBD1,CASTQGAGQGYEQYF,TGTGCCAGCACCCAGGGGGCGGGACAAGGCTACGAGCAGTACTTC
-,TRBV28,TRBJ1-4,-,CASSAGKANEKLFF,TGTGCCAGCAGTGCGGGAAAGGCTAATGAAAAACTGTTTTTT
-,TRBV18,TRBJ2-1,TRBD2,CASSPWRGRDNEQFF,TGTGCCAGCTCACCGTGGCGGGGGAGGGACAATGAGCAGTTCTTC